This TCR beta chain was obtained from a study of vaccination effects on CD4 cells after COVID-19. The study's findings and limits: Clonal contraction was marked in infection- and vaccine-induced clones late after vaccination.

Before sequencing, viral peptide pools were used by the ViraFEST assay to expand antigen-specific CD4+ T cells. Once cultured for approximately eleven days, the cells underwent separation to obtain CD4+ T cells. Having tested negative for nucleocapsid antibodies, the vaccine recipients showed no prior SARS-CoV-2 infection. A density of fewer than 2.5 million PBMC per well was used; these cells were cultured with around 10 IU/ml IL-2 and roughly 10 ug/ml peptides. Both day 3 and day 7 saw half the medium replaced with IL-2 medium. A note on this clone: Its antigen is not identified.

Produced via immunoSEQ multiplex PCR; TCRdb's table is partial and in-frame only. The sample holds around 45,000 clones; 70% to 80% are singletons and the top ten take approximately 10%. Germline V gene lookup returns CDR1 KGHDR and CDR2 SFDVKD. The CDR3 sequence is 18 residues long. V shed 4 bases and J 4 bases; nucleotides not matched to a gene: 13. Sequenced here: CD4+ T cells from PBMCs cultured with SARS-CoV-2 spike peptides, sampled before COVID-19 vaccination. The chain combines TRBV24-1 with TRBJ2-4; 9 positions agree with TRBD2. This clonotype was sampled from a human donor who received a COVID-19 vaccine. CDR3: CATSDRSPSAGGKNIQYF. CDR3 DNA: TGTGCCACCAGTGACCGATCCCCTTCCGCGGGGGGGAAAAACATTCAGTACTTC.